Listed below are T cell receptor beta chains from one sample, sequenced in a study of blood T cell repertoires in COVID-19. The protocol was immunoSEQ multiplex PCR, while the TCRdb copy is restricted to in-frame clones and leaves out a portion. The table lists approximately 250,000 clones, roughly 88% of them singletons. Sequencing was carried out using PBMCs or T cells enriched from blood (not recorded which). These receptors originate from a woman aged 40 to 50 who had been exposed to COVID-19. Both conserved end residues are part of each CDR3. D genes are given only for firm matches. A row's size may be missing; if present it is once, few, many or a size class.

TRBD1	TRBV3-1/TRBV3-2	TRBJ2-7	once	CASSQDRGYEQYF	TGTGCCAGCAGCCAGGACAGGGGCTACGAGCAGTACTTC
NA	TRBV18	TRBJ1-2	NA	CASSPDAGRGAGGYTF	TGTGCCAGCTCACCAGACGCCGGGCGGGGGGCAGGTGGCTACACCTTC
TRBD1	TRBV27	TRBJ1-1	NA	CASSREVDREAFF	TGTGCCAGCAGCCGCGAGGTGGACAGGGAAGCTTTCTTT
TRBD1	TRBV18	TRBJ1-1	NA	CASSPPNTSGQGFGLAFF	TGTGCCAGCTCACCACCAAATACCTCGGGACAGGGTTTCGGCCTAGCTTTCTTT
TRBD2	TRBV9	TRBJ2-7	NA	CASSAKRGGSFYEQYF	TGTGCCAGCAGCGCCAAGCGCGGGGGGTCTTTCTACGAGCAGTACTTC
NA	TRBV19	TRBJ2-3	NA	CASSIKGGGLTSTDTQYF	TGTGCCAGTAGTATAAAAGGGGGGGGTTTAACGAGCACAGATACGCAGTATTTT
TRBD1	TRBV9	TRBJ1-1	NA	CASSPGQGVHFF	TGTGCCAGCAGCCCGGGACAGGGGGTTCATTTCTTT
NA	TRBV30	TRBJ2-3	NA	CAWSASRATTDTQYF	TGTGCCTGGAGTGCCTCCAGGGCCACCACAGATACGCAGTATTTT
NA	TRBV5-1	TRBJ2-3	NA	CASSFLASTDTQYF	TGCGCCAGCAGCTTCCTGGCCAGCACAGATACGCAGTATTTT
NA	TRBV19	TRBJ1-5	few	CASSIGGGGQPQHF	TGTGCCAGTAGTATTGGCGGCGGGGGCCAGCCCCAGCATTTT
NA	TRBV29-1	TRBJ1-1	few	CSVEAGVTEAFF	TGCAGCGTTGAGGCAGGGGTTACGGAAGCTTTCTTT
TRBD1	TRBV10-3	TRBJ2-1	NA	CAISGQGWGEQFF	TGTGCCATCAGCGGACAGGGGTGGGGTGAGCAGTTCTTC
NA	TRBV7-2	TRBJ2-3	NA	CASSPSLLTTDTQYF	TGTGCCAGCAGCCCTAGCCTCCTTACGACAGATACGCAGTATTTT
NA	TRBV29-1	TRBJ2-7	NA	CSVDQGSQGNEQYF	TGCAGCGTTGACCAGGGCAGTCAGGGCAACGAGCAGTACTTC
NA	TRBV7-9	TRBJ2-2	NA	CASRVDSRSGELFF	TGTGCCAGCAGGGTCGACAGTCGCTCCGGGGAGCTGTTTTTT
NA	TRBV28	TRBJ1-1	once	CASSLRALGREAFF	TGTGCCAGCAGTTTAAGGGCCCTGGGGCGCGAAGCTTTCTTT
TRBD1	TRBV11-3	TRBJ1-4	NA	CASSYLGQGNEKLFF	TGTGCCAGCAGCTACCTTGGACAGGGTAATGAAAAACTGTTTTTT
TRBD1	TRBV5-1	TRBJ1-2	NA	CASSLTGAWDSIYGYTF	TGCGCCAGCAGCTTGACGGGCGCTTGGGACAGCATCTATGGCTACACCTTC
NA	TRBV7-6	TRBJ1-2	NA	CASSSRDGYTF	TGTGCCAGCAGCTCGAGAGATGGCTACACCTTC
NA	TRBV9	TRBJ2-7	NA	CASSVHRDPYEQYF	TGTGCCAGCAGCGTACACAGGGACCCCTACGAGCAGTACTTC
TRBD1	TRBV12-3/TRBV12-4	TRBJ1-2	NA	CASSSTGIYGYTF	TGTGCCAGCAGTTCGACAGGGATCTATGGCTACACCTTC
TRBD2	TRBV20-1	TRBJ2-1	NA	CSASHAGTSRLGSYNEQFF	TGCAGTGCTAGTCATGCTGGGACTAGTAGACTGGGGTCCTACAATGAGCAGTTCTTC
NA	TRBV7-5	TRBJ1-2	NA	CVRSFEGQVCDYGYTF	TGTGTCAGAAGCTTCGAAGGACAGGTTTGCGACTATGGCTACACCTTC
NA	TRBV10-3	TRBJ1-3	NA	CATVVTGDAGNTIYF	TGTGCCACCGTTGTCACCGGAGACGCTGGAAACACCATATATTTT
NA	TRBV19	TRBJ2-1	NA	CASEGGQFF	TGTGCCAGTGAGGGCGGGCAGTTCTTC
NA	TRBV24-1	TRBJ1-2	NA	CATSDPGRGNGYTF	TGTGCCACCAGTGACCCCGGGAGGGGTAATGGCTACACCTTC
TRBD2	TRBV4-2	TRBJ2-1	NA	CASSQTAYSAGVLNEQFF	TGTGCCAGCAGCCAAACAGCCTACTCTGCGGGGGTATTGAATGAGCAGTTCTTC
NA	TRBV4-2	TRBJ2-6	NA	CASSPYLVAGANVLTF	TGTGCCAGCAGCCCCTATTTAGTGGCTGGGGCCAACGTCCTGACTTTC
NA	TRBV5-6	TRBJ1-4	NA	CASCANGESRENLFF	TGTGCCAGCTGCGCCAATGGGGAGTCCCGGGAAAACCTGTTTTTT
TRBD2	TRBV18	TRBJ2-1	NA	CASSPSGGNEQFF	TGTGCCAGCTCCCCGAGCGGGGGGAATGAGCAGTTCTTC
NA	TRBV28	TRBJ1-2	NA	CASSLPPPGGYTF	TGTGCCAGCAGTTTACCCCCTCCGGGGGGCTACACCTTC
NA	TRBV7-2	TRBJ1-5	NA	CASSLGQSDQPQHF	TGTGCCAGCAGCTTAGGACAATCAGACCAGCCCCAGCATTTT
NA	TRBV30	TRBJ1-5	NA	CAWSEQRNQPQHF	TGTGCCTGGAGTGAACAGCGCAATCAGCCCCAGCATTTT
TRBD1	TRBV4-3	TRBJ1-2	NA	CASSQKATGTGYGYTF	TGCGCCAGCAGCCAAAAAGCGACCGGGACAGGATATGGCTACACCTTC
NA	TRBV9	TRBJ2-3	NA	CASSVSLAARGGNTQYF	TGTGCCAGCAGCGTATCCTTAGCGGCGCGGGGCGGGAATACGCAGTATTTT
NA	TRBV20-1	TRBJ1-1	NA	CSAHRETEAFF	TGCAGTGCTCACAGGGAGACTGAAGCTTTCTTT
NA	TRBV2	TRBJ2-1	NA	CASSLTGSHEQFF	TGTGCCAGCAGTCTCACAGGGAGCCATGAGCAGTTCTTC
NA	TRBV4-3	TRBJ1-2	NA	CASSQGHGGNYGYTF	TGCGCCAGCAGCCAAGGTCATGGGGGGAACTATGGCTACACCTTC
NA	TRBV28	TRBJ1-5	NA	CASSHDRKGSRNQPQHF	TGTGCCAGCAGTCATGACCGGAAGGGGTCGCGCAATCAGCCCCAGCATTTT
TRBD1	TRBV25-1	TRBJ1-3	NA	CASTSGTAGNTIYF	TGTGCCAGCACCTCCGGGACAGCTGGAAACACCATATATTTT
TRBD1	TRBV7-3	TRBJ2-3	NA	CASSLGQTDTQYF	TGTGCCAGCAGCTTGGGACAGACGGATACGCAGTATTTT
TRBD1	TRBV28	TRBJ1-2	NA	CASSLLGTGGNYGYTF	TGTGCCAGCAGCCTACTCGGGACAGGGGGAAACTATGGCTACACCTTC
NA	TRBV27	TRBJ2-1	NA	CASRRTTVSVQYNEQFF	TGTGCCAGCAGACGAACTACCGTCAGCGTCCAATACAATGAGCAGTTCTTC
NA	TRBV5-1	TRBJ1-5	NA	CASSPEGQFNQPQHF	TGCGCCAGCAGCCCTGAAGGACAGTTCAATCAGCCCCAGCATTTT
TRBD1	TRBV28	TRBJ1-1	NA	CASRQRRDRGRGTEAFF	TGTGCCAGCCGTCAACGTAGGGACAGGGGGCGGGGCACTGAAGCTTTCTTT
TRBD1	TRBV6-2/TRBV6-3	TRBJ1-2	once	CASSRWDRGAYGYTF	TGTGCCAGCAGTAGATGGGACAGGGGAGCCTATGGCTACACCTTC
NA	TRBV11-2	TRBJ2-7	NA	CASSPTMGQGISF	TGTGCCAGCAGCCCTACCATGGGCCAGGGTATCAGCTTC
TRBD1	TRBV27	TRBJ1-2	NA	CASGQGPSYGYTF	TGTGCCAGCGGACAGGGGCCCAGTTACGGCTACACCTTC